This T cell receptor (beta chain) was sequenced in a study of tumor-infiltrating lymphocytes in primary liver carcinoma. Overall study context: Samples had roughly 3.5 to 7.5 million productive TCRbeta reads, comparable between tissue types. Findings and caveats of the study: Top clones occupying all five tumor regions numbered only about 7-24%.

The template, around 520 ng total RNA, yielded TCR beta cDNA made with a constant-region primer. Sequencing libraries for TCR beta derived from three nested multiplex PCR rounds that used slightly modified ARM-PCR. Primers for the first two PCR rounds were TRBV1-TRBV30 forward primers and a C-beta reverse primer (10 cycles per round). Using its own MiXCR run on the multiplex PCR reads, TCRdb lists one record per CDR3 protein. Among 80,000 or so distinct CDR3 sequences, about two thirds were seen once, and the ten largest hold roughly 13%. This CDR3 is built from 14 residues. As regards this clonotype: Its matching antigen is unknown. A read error is likely, as this CDR3 ends without the conserved phenylalanine or tryptophan.

From unsorted bulk tissue weighing about 17-30 mg, DNA and RNA were co-extracted. Each tumor had five separate regions sampled. This receptor was obtained from an older woman with primary liver carcinoma and hepatitis B virus infection. The specimen was liver tumor tissue from sampling region 4. Subset given: tumor region T4, right-lateral pole. V gene TRBV12-3 or TRBV12-4 combines with J gene TRBJ2-3; 7 bases are shared with TRBD2. CDR3: CASRPSGGTDTQYL. The CDR3 coding sequence is TGTGCCAGCAGACCTAGCGGAGGCACAGATACACAGTATCTT.